The rows below give T cell receptor beta chains drawn from one sample of a study of graft-versus-host responses after intestinal transplantation. Libraries were prepared by immunoSEQ multiplex PCR; TCRdb keeps only in-frame clonotypes and omits some of them. The repertoire holds roughly 13,000 clones, with approximately 84% as singletons. This sample comprised PBMCs, obtained around 320 days after intestinal transplant. The receptors originated from a human patient who received an intestinal transplant, so some T cells may come from the graft donor. The CDR3 runs from the conserved cysteine through the conserved F or W. A D gene is named only where the DNA matches it firmly. Clone size is not always given. Where it is, it says once, few, many or a class for expanded clones.

V gene	D gene	J gene	clone size	CDR3 DNA	CDR3 protein
TRBV15	.	TRBJ1-2	.	TGTGCCACCAGCAGAGGGACAAGACCTGATGGCTACACCTTC	CATSRGTRPDGYTF
TRBV6-5	TRBD1	TRBJ1-6	few	TGTGCCAGCAGTTCGGGACAGGGGTTCTCACCCCTCCACTTT	CASSSGQGFSPLHF
TRBV5-8	.	TRBJ1-1	.	TGTGCCAGCAGCTTGGTTGGGGAAGCTTTCTTT	CASSLVGEAFF
TRBV4-1	.	TRBJ2-3	.	TGCGCCAGCAGCCAAGGGGTCGGGCCTTTTGCAGATACGCAGTATTTT	CASSQGVGPFADTQYF
TRBV5-8	.	TRBJ2-3	.	TGTGCCAGCAGCTTGGACAGGAGCACAGATACGCAGTATTTT	CASSLDRSTDTQYF
TRBV9	.	TRBJ2-1	.	TGTGCCAGCAGCGCAAAGCGGAACAATGAGCAGTTCTTC	CASSAKRNNEQFF
TRBV9	.	TRBJ1-4	.	TGTGCCAGCAGCAGGGCAACTAATGAAAAACTGTTTTTT	CASSRATNEKLFF
TRBV9	TRBD1	TRBJ2-4	.	TGTGCCAGCAGCGAGACCGGGACAGGGGACCGTGCCAAAAACATTCAGTACTTC	CASSETGTGDRAKNIQYF
TRBV28	.	TRBJ2-1	once	TGTGCCAGCAGCCCTGACTCGGGACCCCTAAATGAGCAGTTCTTC	CASSPDSGPLNEQFF
TRBV28	TRBD2	TRBJ2-2	.	TGTGCCAGCAGTTCCCCGGGACTAGCTACGAACACCGGGGAGCTGTTTTTT	CASSSPGLATNTGELFF
TRBV25-1	TRBD1	TRBJ2-5	.	TGTGCCAGCAGTCTGTGGCCGGGACAGGGGAGGAAGACCCAGTACTTC	CASSLWPGQGRKTQYF
TRBV6-8	TRBD1	TRBJ1-1	.	TGTGCCAGCAGTTACCTAACCCAATTTGAGGGGGCCGGCACTGAAGCTTTCTTT	CASSYLTQFEGAGTEAFF
TRBV28	.	TRBJ2-5	.	TGTGCCAGCAGCCTACCGGGCAAAGAGACCCAGTACTTC	CASSLPGKETQYF
TRBV14	TRBD1	TRBJ1-1	.	TGTGCCAGCAGCCGGACAGGGAACACTGAAGCTTTCTTT	CASSRTGNTEAFF
TRBV7-2	TRBD2	TRBJ2-5	.	TGTGCCAGCAGCTTAGGACTAGCGGGAGAGACCCAGTACTTC	CASSLGLAGETQYF
TRBV4-2	TRBD1	TRBJ2-7	.	TGTGCCAGCAGCCAAGCAAAAGGGGACAGGGACTACGAGCAGTACTTC	CASSQAKGDRDYEQYF
TRBV4-1	.	TRBJ2-5	.	TGCGCCAGCAGCCAAGATGGGGTCAACCAAGAGACCCAGTACTTC	CASSQDGVNQETQYF
TRBV6-1	TRBD1	TRBJ1-1	.	TGTGCCAGCAGTGACCGGACAGGATTCACTGAAGCTTTCTTT	CASSDRTGFTEAFF
TRBV7-9	.	TRBJ2-1	.	TGTGCCAGCAGCTTAGAGGGCTATTACAATGAGCAGTTCTTC	CASSLEGYYNEQFF
TRBV7-2	.	TRBJ2-7	.	TGTGCCAGCAGCTTAGCGTGGGGGCAGGCCTACGAGCAGTACTTC	CASSLAWGQAYEQYF
TRBV28	TRBD1	TRBJ2-7	.	TGTGCCAGCAGTTTCGGACAGGGAATCATCGAGCAGTACTTC	CASSFGQGIIEQYF
TRBV6-4	.	TRBJ2-3	.	TGTGCCAGCAGTGACTCAGGGGAGGCAGATACGCAGTATTTT	CASSDSGEADTQYF
TRBV2	.	TRBJ1-5	few	TGTGCCAGCAGTGGGGGGGCCGTTAGCAATCAGCCCCAGCATTTT	CASSGGAVSNQPQHF
TRBV5-1	TRBD1	TRBJ2-1	.	TGCGCCAGCAGCATAGGACAGGGGTCGTACAATGAGCAGTTCTTC	CASSIGQGSYNEQFF
TRBV6-1	.	TRBJ1-6	.	TGTGCCAGCAGTGAAGCGACAGGCGGAAGCTCACCCCTCCACTTT	CASSEATGGSSPLHF
TRBV4-2	.	TRBJ2-7	.	TGTGCCAGCAGCCAAGGGAGCTACTACGAGCAGTACTTC	CASSQGSYYEQYF
TRBV2	.	TRBJ2-5	.	TGTGCCAGCCTTGGGGCCGGTCGGGAGACCCAGTACTTC	CASLGAGRETQYF
TRBV27	.	TRBJ2-7	.	TGTGCCAGCAGTTTACAGGGGGGATCCTACGAGCAGTACTTC	CASSLQGGSYEQYF
TRBV30	.	TRBJ2-2	.	TGTGCCTGGAGGGGACTTCACACCGGGGAGCTGTTTTTT	CAWRGLHTGELFF
TRBV7-7	.	TRBJ2-7	few	TGTGCTAGCAGCTTAGCAGGGGCGCACGAGCAGTACTTC	CASSLAGAHEQYF
TRBV28	TRBD1	TRBJ1-5	.	TGTGCCAGCAGTTCAGACAGGGGGGTCAATCAGCCCCAGCATTTT	CASSSDRGVNQPQHF
TRBV7-9	.	TRBJ1-1	few	TGTGCCAGCAGCTTGTTCCCCGTTGCAAACACTGAAGCTTTCTTT	CASSLFPVANTEAFF
TRBV28	.	TRBJ2-1	.	TGTGCCAGCAAGACGGCTGACTACAATGAGCAGTTCTTC	CASKTADYNEQFF
TRBV5-1	TRBD2	TRBJ2-5	.	TGCGCCAGCAGCTTGGCCGGACTAGCGGGAGCAGAGACCCAGTACTTC	CASSLAGLAGAETQYF
TRBV6-5	.	TRBJ2-1	.	TGTGCCAGCAGTTACTATCGCACCGACAATGAGCAGTTCTTC	CASSYYRTDNEQFF
TRBV5-5	TRBD1	TRBJ2-5	.	TGTGCCAGCAGCCTTAGACAGGGTTTCCAAGAGACCCAGTACTTC	CASSLRQGFQETQYF
TRBV19	.	TRBJ1-4	.	TGTGCCAGTAGTCAGGGATCGGCAACTAATGAAAAACTGTTTTTT	CASSQGSATNEKLFF
TRBV12-2	.	TRBJ2-7	.	TGTGCAAGTCGCTTAGCCGGGACAGGGACGTCCTACGAGCAGTACTTC	CASRLAGTGTSYEQYF
TRBV27	.	TRBJ2-7	once	TGTGCCAGCAGTTTCAGGGCAGGCTACGAGCAGTACTTC	CASSFRAGYEQYF
TRBV30	TRBD1	TRBJ2-5	.	TGTGCCTGGAGTCCGCCGACAGGGGGGTTTCAAGAGACCCAGTACTTC	CAWSPPTGGFQETQYF
TRBV10-3	.	TRBJ1-3	.	TGTGCCATCAGTGAGTCGGGGACAGGAAACACCATATATTTT	CAISESGTGNTIYF
TRBV9	.	TRBJ2-1	.	TGTGCCAGCAGCCCCAAGACCAGTCGGGATGAGCAGTTCTTC	CASSPKTSRDEQFF
TRBV28	.	TRBJ1-1	.	TGTGCCAGCAGTTTAATTGGACAGAGAATGAACACTGAAGCTTTCTTT	CASSLIGQRMNTEAFF
TRBV5-1	.	TRBJ1-1	once	TGCGCCAGCAGCTCCCGAGATACCGGTATGAACACTGAAGCTTTCTTT	CASSSRDTGMNTEAFF
TRBV6-1	TRBD2	TRBJ2-7	.	TGTGCCAGCAGGGGGACTAGCGGGTCTGGCGAGCAGTACTTC	CASRGTSGSGEQYF